The rows below give T cell receptor beta chains drawn from one sample of a study of T cell responses to AZD1222 COVID-19 vaccine. Assay used: immunoSEQ multiplex PCR; TCRdb lists only in-frame clones, some missing. This table has around 45,000 clones, just under 80% appearing once. The source material was peripheral blood, sampled 28 days after the second dose of the MenACWY control vaccine. The receptors here all came from an adult who received the MenACWY meningococcal vaccine as a control. Both conserved end residues are part of each CDR3. D genes are given only for firm matches. Some rows mark clone size as missing; the rest say once, few, many or name a class of expanded clone.

TRBD1	.	TRBJ1-3	TRBV18	CASSPLGTGDGNTIYF	TGTGCCAGCTCACCACTGGGGACAGGGGACGGAAACACCATATATTTT
.	.	TRBJ1-2	TRBV5-6	CASSWETRKSGYTF	TGTGCCAGCAGCTGGGAGACACGGAAATCGGGCTACACCTTC
TRBD1	.	TRBJ2-1	TRBV9	CASSVGTGASNEQFF	TGTGCCAGCAGCGTCGGGACAGGGGCATCCAATGAGCAGTTCTTC
TRBD1	few	TRBJ1-6	TRBV3-1/TRBV3-2	CATSEGTGTPLHF	TGTGCCACTTCTGAGGGGACAGGGACACCCCTCCACTTT
TRBD2	.	TRBJ2-4	TRBV9	CASSGTSGGYQLQYF	TGTGCCAGCAGCGGGACTAGCGGGGGGTACCAGCTTCAGTACTTC
.	.	TRBJ1-5	TRBV9	CASSAGLQDQPQHF	TGTGCCAGCAGCGCCGGACTCCAGGATCAGCCCCAGCATTTT
.	once	TRBJ2-1	TRBV7-2	CASSLVGAGLDYNEQFF	TGTGCCAGCAGCTTAGTTGGGGCGGGACTTGATTACAATGAGCAGTTCTTC
.	.	TRBJ2-2	TRBV5-8	CASSLSLVARAGELFF	TGTGCCAGCAGCCTTAGCCTGGTGGCTCGCGCCGGGGAGCTGTTTTTT
TRBD1	few	TRBJ1-2	TRBV19	CASSRDRFFNYGYTF	TGTGCCAGTAGTAGGGACAGGTTTTTTAACTATGGCTACACCTTC
.	.	TRBJ1-1	TRBV5-1	CASTLGDMNTEAFF	TGCGCCAGCACCTTAGGGGACATGAACACTGAAGCTTTCTTT
.	.	TRBJ1-1	TRBV5-1	CASSLERRANTEAFF	TGCGCCAGCAGCTTGGAACGCAGGGCGAACACTGAAGCTTTCTTT
.	once	TRBJ2-6	TRBV19	CASSIAEPGANVLTF	TGTGCCAGTAGTATCGCAGAGCCTGGGGCCAACGTCCTGACTTTC
.	.	TRBJ2-6	TRBV9	CASSVDGGAGANVLTF	TGTGCCAGCAGCGTAGACGGGGGTGCCGGGGCCAACGTCCTGACTTTC
.	.	TRBJ1-6	TRBV29-1	CSVEDDVYGVNSPLHF	TGCAGCGTTGAAGATGACGTCTACGGGGTTAATTCACCCCTCCACTTT
TRBD1	once	TRBJ2-7	TRBV18	CASSPIGTGGLSSYEQYF	TGTGCCAGCTCACCAATTGGGACAGGGGGCCTGAGCTCCTACGAGCAGTACTTC
TRBD1	.	TRBJ1-5	TRBV10-2	CANRGLWQPQHF	TGCGCCAACAGGGGGCTCTGGCAGCCCCAGCATTTT
.	.	TRBJ2-1	TRBV13	CASSLYQNEQFF	TGTGCCAGCAGCCTTTACCAAAATGAGCAGTTCTTC
.	.	TRBJ1-1	TRBV7-9	CASSPREMNTEAFF	TGTGCCAGCAGCCCCAGAGAAATGAACACTGAAGCTTTCTTT
.	.	TRBJ2-3	TRBV27	CATTVGPQGRDTQYF	TGTGCCACCACCGTAGGGCCCCAAGGACGAGATACGCAGTATTTT
.	.	TRBJ1-4	TRBV6-1	CASSEGGSWGEKLFF	TGTGCCAGCAGTGAAGGCGGATCTTGGGGTGAAAAACTGTTTTTT
TRBD1	.	TRBJ1-2	TRBV27	CASSLQGASGYTF	TGTGCCAGCAGTTTACAGGGGGCGAGTGGCTACACCTTC
.	few	TRBJ2-1	TRBV6-4	CASSEDSYNEQFF	TGTGCCAGCAGTGAGGACTCCTACAATGAGCAGTTCTTC
.	.	TRBJ2-1	TRBV20-1	CSASFGFNNEQFF	TGCAGTGCTAGTTTTGGTTTTAACAATGAGCAGTTCTTC
.	few	TRBJ2-2	TRBV6-5	CASSYWGDTGELFF	TGTGCCAGCAGTTACTGGGGGGACACCGGGGAGCTGTTTTTT
.	once	TRBJ2-6	TRBV5-5	CASSSHPPTGTAGANVLTF	TGTGCCAGCAGCTCGCACCCACCCACAGGGACTGCTGGGGCCAACGTCCTGACTTTC
.	.	TRBJ2-6	TRBV6-5	CASSPRTAGANVLTF	TGTGCCAGCAGCCCGAGGACAGCTGGGGCCAACGTCCTGACTTTC
.	.	TRBJ2-5	TRBV6-2/TRBV6-3	CASSVVLGDTEETQYF	TGTGCCAGCAGCGTCGTACTGGGGGATACAGAAGAGACCCAGTACTTC
.	.	TRBJ2-2	TRBV11-2	CASSSGQLNTGELFF	TGTGCCAGCAGTTCCGGACAGCTAAACACCGGGGAGCTGTTTTTT
.	.	TRBJ1-2	TRBV19	CASSNDRAYGYTF	TGTGCCAGTAGTAATGACAGAGCCTATGGCTACACCTTC
TRBD2	.	TRBJ2-7	TRBV5-1	CASSLLPGRLAGGPFYEQYF	TGCGCCAGCAGCTTGCTTCCGGGTCGACTAGCGGGAGGCCCCTTCTACGAGCAGTACTTC
.	.	TRBJ2-5	TRBV7-9	CASSLDGAGIRATQYF	TGTGCCAGCAGCTTAGATGGGGCTGGGATACGCGCGACCCAGTACTTC
.	.	TRBJ2-7	TRBV6-5	CASTNTRSEQYF	TGTGCCAGCACAAACACCCGGAGCGAGCAGTACTTC
.	.	TRBJ2-5	TRBV7-7	CASSFNSGAETQYF	TGTGCCAGCAGCTTCAACTCGGGGGCAGAGACCCAGTACTTC
TRBD1	.	TRBJ1-5	TRBV28	CASRRQGAGQPQHF	TGTGCCAGCAGGCGACAGGGGGCAGGGCAGCCCCAGCATTTT
.	once	TRBJ1-1	TRBV20-1	CSANTEAFF	TGCAGTGCTAACACTGAAGCTTTCTTT
TRBD1	.	TRBJ1-2	TRBV3-1/TRBV3-2	CASTLSRTGRSGYTF	TGTGCCAGCACCTTATCCAGGACAGGGCGGAGTGGCTACACCTTC
TRBD2	.	TRBJ2-1	TRBV7-9	CASSPGLAGGQGGEQFF	TGTGCCAGCAGCCCGGGACTAGCGGGGGGGCAGGGTGGTGAGCAGTTCTTC
TRBD1	.	TRBJ1-4	TRBV29-1	CSVSTGGDEKLFF	TGCAGCGTCTCGACAGGGGGGGATGAAAAACTGTTTTTT
TRBD1	few	TRBJ2-1	TRBV29-1	CSADRGPTYNEQFF	TGCAGCGCGGACAGGGGTCCCACCTACAATGAGCAGTTCTTC
.	.	TRBJ1-3	TRBV6-5	CASSYSGGTGNTIYF	TGTGCCAGCAGTTACTCGGGTGGGACCGGAAACACCATATATTTT
.	.	TRBJ2-1	TRBV3-1/TRBV3-2	CASSQDVQYNEQFF	TGTGCCAGCAGCCAAGATGTTCAGTACAATGAGCAGTTCTTC
.	.	TRBJ1-5	TRBV5-6	CASSLYAVWGAQHF	TGTGCCAGCAGCTTGTATGCCGTTTGGGGGGCCCAGCATTTT
TRBD1	.	TRBJ2-1	TRBV28	CASRDRDSYNEQFF	TGTGCCAGCAGAGACCGGGACAGCTACAATGAGCAGTTCTTC
TRBD1	.	TRBJ1-6	TRBV30	CAWRAGQGRNSPLHF	TGTGCCTGGAGAGCTGGACAGGGAAGAAATTCACCCCTCCACTTT
.	once	TRBJ1-1	TRBV19	CASSIIGSNTEAFF	TGTGCCAGTAGTATTATCGGGAGCAACACTGAAGCTTTCTTT
TRBD1	few	TRBJ2-7	TRBV6-7	CASITGQGASARIGKTYEQYF	TGTGCCAGCATTACAGGACAGGGGGCTTCGGCGAGGATCGGGAAAACCTACGAGCAGTACTTC